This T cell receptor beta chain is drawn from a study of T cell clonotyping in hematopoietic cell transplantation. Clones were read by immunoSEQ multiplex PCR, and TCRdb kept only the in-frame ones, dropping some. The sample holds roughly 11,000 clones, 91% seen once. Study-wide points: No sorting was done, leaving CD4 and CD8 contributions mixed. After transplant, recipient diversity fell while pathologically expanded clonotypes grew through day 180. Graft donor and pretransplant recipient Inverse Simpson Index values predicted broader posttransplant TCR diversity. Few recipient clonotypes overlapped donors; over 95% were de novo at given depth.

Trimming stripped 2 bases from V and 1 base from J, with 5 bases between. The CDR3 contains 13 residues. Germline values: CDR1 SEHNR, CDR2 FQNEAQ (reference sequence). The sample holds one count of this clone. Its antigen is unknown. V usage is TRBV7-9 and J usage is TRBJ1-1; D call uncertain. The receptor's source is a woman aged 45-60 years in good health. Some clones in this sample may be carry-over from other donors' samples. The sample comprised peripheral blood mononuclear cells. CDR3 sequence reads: CASSLYTNTEAFF. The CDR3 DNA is TGTGCCAGCAGCTTATATACGAACACTGAAGCTTTCTTT.